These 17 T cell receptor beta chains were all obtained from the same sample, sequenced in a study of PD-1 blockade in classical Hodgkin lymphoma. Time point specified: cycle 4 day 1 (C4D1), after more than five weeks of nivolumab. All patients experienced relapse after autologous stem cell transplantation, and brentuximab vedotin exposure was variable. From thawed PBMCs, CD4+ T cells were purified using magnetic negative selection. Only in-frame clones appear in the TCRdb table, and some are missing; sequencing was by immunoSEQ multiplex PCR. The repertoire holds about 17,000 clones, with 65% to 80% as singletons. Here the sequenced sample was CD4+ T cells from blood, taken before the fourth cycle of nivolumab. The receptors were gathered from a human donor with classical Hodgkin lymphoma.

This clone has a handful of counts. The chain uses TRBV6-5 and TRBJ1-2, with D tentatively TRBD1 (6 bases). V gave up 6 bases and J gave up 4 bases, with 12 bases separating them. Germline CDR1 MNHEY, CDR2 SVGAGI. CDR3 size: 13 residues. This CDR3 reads CASREQGSYGYTF. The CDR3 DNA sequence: TGTGCCAGCAGAGAACAGGGTTCCTATGGCTACACCTTC.

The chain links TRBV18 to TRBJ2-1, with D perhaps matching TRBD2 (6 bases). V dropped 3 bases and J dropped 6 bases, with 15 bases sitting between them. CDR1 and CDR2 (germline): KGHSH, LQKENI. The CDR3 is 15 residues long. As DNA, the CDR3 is TGTGCCAGCTCACCTGGGACCCCGCGGGGCAATGAGCAGTTCTTC. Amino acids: CASSPGTPRGNEQFF.

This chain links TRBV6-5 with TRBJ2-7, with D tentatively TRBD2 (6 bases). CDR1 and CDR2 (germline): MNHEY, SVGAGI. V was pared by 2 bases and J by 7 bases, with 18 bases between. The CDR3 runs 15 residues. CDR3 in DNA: TGTGCCAGCAGTTACAATTCAGGCGCGGGGAGAGAGCAGTACTTC. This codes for CASSYNSGAGREQYF.

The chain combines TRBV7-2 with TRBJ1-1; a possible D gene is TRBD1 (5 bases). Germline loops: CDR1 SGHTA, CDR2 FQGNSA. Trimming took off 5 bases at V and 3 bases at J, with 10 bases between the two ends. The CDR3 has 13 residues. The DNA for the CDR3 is TGTGCCAGCAGCCGAGACAGAGACACTGAAGCTTTCTTT. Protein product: CASSRDRDTEAFF. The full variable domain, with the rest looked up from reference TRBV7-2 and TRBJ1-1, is GAGVSQSPSNKVTEKGKDVELRCDPISGHTALYWYRQSLGQGLEFLIYFQGNSAPDKSGLPSDRFSAERTGGSVSTLTIQRTQQEDSAVYLCASSRDRDTEAFFGQGTRLTVV.

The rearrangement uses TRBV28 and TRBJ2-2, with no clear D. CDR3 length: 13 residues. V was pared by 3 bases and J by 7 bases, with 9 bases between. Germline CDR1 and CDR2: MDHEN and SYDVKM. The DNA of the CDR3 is TGTGCCAGCAGTTTCTACAAGGACGGGGAGCTGTTTTTT. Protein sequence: CASSFYKDGELFF.

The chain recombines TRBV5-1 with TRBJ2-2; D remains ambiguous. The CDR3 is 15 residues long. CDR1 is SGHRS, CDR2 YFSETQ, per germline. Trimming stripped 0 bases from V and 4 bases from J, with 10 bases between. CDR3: CASSLGSVRTGELFF. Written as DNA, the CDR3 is TGCGCCAGCAGCTTGGGTTCCGTTCGCACCGGGGAGCTGTTTTTT.

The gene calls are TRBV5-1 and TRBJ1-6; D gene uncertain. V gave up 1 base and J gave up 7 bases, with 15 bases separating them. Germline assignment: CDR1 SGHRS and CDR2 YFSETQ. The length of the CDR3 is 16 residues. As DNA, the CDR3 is TGCGCCAGCAGCTTGCTGGTCTTACGGAGGAATTCACCCCTCCACTTT. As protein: CASSLLVLRRNSPLHF.

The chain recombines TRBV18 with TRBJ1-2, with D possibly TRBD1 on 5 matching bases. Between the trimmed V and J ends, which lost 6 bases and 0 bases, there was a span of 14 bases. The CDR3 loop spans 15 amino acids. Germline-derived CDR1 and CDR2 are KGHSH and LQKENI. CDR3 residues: CASSPTGLANYGYTF. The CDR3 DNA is TGTGCCAGCTCGCCAACAGGACTAGCTAACTATGGCTACACCTTC. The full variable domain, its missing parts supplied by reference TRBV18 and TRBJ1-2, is NAGVMQNPRHLVRRRGQEARLRCSPMKGHSHVYWYRQLPEEGLKFMVYLQKENIIDESGMPKERFSAEFPKEGPSILRIQQVVRGDSAAYFCASSPTGLANYGYTFGSGTRLTVV.

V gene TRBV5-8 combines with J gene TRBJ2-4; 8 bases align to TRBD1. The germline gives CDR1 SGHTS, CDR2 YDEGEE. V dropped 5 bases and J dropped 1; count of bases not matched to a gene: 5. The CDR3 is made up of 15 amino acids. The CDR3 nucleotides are TGTGCCAGCAGAGGACAGGGTTCTGCCAAAAACATTCAGTACTTC. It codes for CASRGQGSAKNIQYF.

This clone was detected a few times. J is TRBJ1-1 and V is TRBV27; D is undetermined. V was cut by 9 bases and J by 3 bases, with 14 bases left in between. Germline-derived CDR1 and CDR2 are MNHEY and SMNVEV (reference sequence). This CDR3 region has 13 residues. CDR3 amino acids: CASSGGLYTEAFF. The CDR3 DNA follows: TGTGCCAGTTCGGGAGGGTTGTACACTGAAGCTTTCTTT.

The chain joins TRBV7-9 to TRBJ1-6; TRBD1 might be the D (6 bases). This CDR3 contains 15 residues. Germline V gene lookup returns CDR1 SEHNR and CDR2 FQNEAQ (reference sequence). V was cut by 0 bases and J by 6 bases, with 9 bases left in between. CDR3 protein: CASSLAGTSNSPLHF. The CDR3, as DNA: TGTGCCAGCAGCTTAGCCGGGACATCTAATTCACCCCTCCACTTT.

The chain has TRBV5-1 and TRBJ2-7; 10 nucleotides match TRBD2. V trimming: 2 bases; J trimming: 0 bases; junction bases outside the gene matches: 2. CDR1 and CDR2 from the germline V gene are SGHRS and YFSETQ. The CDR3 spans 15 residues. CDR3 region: CASSFGLADSYEQYF. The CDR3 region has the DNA TGCGCCAGCAGCTTCGGACTAGCGGACTCCTACGAGCAGTACTTC.

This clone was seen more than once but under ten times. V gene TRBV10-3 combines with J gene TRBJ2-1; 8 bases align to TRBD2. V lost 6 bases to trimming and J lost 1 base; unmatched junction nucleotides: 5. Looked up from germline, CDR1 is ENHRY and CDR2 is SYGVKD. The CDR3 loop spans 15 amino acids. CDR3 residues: CAIRDASGSYNEQFF. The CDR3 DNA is TGTGCCATCAGGGACGCTAGCGGGTCCTACAATGAGCAGTTCTTC.

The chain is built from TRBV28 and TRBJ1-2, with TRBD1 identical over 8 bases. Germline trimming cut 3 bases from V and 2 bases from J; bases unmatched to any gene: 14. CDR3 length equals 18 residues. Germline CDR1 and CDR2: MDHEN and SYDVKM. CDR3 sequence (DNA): TGTGCCAGCAGTTTCCTCAGCAATTCACAGGGGGGGAACTATGGCTACACCTTC. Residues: CASSFLSNSQGGNYGYTF.

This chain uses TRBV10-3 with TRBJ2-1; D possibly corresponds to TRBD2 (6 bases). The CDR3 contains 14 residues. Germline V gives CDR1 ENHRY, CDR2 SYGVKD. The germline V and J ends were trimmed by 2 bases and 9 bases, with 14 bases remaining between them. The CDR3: CAISERGGISEQFF. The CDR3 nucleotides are TGTGCCATCAGTGAGAGGGGCGGGATCAGTGAGCAGTTCTTC.

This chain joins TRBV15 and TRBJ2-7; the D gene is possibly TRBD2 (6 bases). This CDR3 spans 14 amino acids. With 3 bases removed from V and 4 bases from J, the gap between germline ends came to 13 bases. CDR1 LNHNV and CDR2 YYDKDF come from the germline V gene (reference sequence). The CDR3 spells CATSRGGAEYEQYF. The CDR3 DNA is TGTGCCACCAGCAGGGGCGGGGCAGAGTACGAGCAGTACTTC.

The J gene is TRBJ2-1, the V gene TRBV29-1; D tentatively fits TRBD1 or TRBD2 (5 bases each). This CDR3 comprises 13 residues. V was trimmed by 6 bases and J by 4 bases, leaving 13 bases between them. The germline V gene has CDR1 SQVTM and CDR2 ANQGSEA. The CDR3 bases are TGCAGCGTCGGGACCGTTCTGTACAATGAGCAGTTCTTC. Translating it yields CSVGTVLYNEQFF.